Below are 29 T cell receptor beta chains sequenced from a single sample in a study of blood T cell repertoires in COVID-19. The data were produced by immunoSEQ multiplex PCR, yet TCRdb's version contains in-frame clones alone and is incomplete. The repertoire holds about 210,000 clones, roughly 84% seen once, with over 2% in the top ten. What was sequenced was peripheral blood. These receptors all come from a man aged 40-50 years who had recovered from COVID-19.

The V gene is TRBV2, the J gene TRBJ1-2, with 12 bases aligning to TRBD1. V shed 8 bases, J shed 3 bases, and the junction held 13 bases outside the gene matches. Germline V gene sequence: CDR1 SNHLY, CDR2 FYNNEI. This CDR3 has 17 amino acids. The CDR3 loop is CASRSGAGTGGHYGYTF. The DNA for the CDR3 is TGTGCCAGCCGCTCCGGGGCCGGGACAGGGGGCCACTATGGCTACACCTTC.

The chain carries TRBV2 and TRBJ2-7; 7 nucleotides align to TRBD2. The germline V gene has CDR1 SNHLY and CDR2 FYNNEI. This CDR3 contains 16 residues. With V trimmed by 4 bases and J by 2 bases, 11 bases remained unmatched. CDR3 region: CASSVGSIAGAYEQYF. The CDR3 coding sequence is TGTGCCAGCAGTGTGGGGTCTATAGCGGGTGCCTACGAGCAGTACTTC.

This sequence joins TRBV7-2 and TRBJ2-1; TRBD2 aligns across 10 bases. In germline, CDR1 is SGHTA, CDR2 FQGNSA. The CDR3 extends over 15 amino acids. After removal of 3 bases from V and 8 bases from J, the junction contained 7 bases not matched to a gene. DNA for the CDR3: TGTGCCAGCAGCTTCGGCTTGGGACTAGCGCATGAGCAGTTCTTC. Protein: CASSFGLGLAHEQFF.

The CDR3 loop is CASGFAGNYGYTF. DNA for the CDR3: TGTGCTAGTGGTTTTGCGGGCAACTATGGCTACACCTTC. V usage is TRBV12-5 and J usage is TRBJ1-2; no definite D call. This CDR3 region has 13 residues. Germline V gene sequence: CDR1 LGHNT, CDR2 FRNRAP. Trimming took off 3 bases at V and 2 bases at J, with 7 bases between the two ends.

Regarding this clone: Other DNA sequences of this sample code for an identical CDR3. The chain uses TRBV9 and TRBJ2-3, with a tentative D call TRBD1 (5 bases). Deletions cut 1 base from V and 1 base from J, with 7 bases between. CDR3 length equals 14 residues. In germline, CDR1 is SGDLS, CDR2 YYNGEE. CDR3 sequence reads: CASSVSGRTDTQYF. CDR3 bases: TGTGCCAGCAGCGTATCAGGGCGCACAGATACGCAGTATTTT.

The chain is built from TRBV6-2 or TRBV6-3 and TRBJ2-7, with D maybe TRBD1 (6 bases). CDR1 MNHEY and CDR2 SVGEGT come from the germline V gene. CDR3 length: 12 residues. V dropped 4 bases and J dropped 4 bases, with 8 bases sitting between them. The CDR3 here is CASSWTVYEQYF. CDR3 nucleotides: TGTGCCAGCAGTTGGACAGTTTACGAGCAGTACTTC.

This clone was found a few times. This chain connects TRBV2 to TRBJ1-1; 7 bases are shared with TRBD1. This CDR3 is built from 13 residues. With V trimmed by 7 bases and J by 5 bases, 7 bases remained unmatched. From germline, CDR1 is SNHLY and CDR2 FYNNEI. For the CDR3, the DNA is TGTGCCAGCAAACGACAGGGAGGTACTGAAGCTTTCTTT. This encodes CASKRQGGTEAFF. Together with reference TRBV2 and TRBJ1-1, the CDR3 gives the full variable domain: EPEVTQTPSHQVTQMGQEVILRCVPISNHLYFYWYRQILGQKVEFLVSFYNNEISEKSEIFDDQFSVERPDGSNFTLKIRSTKLEDSAMYFCASKRQGGTEAFFGQGTRLTVV.

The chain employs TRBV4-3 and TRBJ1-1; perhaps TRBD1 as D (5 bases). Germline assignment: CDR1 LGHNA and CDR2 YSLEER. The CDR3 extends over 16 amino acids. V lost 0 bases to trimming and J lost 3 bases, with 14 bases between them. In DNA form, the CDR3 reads TGCGCCAGCAGCCAAGATTTTAGGGGTAGGGACACTGAAGCTTTCTTT. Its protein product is CASSQDFRGRDTEAFF.

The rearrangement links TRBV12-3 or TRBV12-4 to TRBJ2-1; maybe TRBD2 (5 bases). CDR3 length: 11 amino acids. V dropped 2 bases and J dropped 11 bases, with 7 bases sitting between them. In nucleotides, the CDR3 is TGTGCCAGCAGTTTATGGGAGAAGCAGTTCTTC. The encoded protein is CASSLWEKQFF.

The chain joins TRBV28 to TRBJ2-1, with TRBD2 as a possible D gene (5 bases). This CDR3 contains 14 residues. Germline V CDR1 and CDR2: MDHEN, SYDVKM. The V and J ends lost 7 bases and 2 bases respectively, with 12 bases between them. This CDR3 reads CASKSGMPYNEQFF. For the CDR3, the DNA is TGTGCCAGCAAGTCCGGGATGCCCTACAATGAGCAGTTCTTC.

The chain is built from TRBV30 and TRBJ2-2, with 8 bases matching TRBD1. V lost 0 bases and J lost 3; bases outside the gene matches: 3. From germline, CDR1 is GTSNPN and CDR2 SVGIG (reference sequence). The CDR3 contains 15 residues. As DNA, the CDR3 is TGTGCCTGGAGTGTCCGGGACAGGTACACCGGGGAGCTGTTTTTT. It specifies CAWSVRDRYTGELFF. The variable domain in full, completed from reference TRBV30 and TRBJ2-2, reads SQTIHQWPATLVQPVGSPLSLECTVEGTSNPNLYWYRQAAGRGLQLLFYSVGIGQISSEVPQNLSASRPQDRQFILSSKKLLLSDSGFYLCAWSVRDRYTGELFFGEGSRLTVL.

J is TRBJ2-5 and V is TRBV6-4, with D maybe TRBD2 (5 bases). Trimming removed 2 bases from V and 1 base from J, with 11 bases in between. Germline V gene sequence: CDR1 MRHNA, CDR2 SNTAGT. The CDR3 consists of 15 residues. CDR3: CASSDVAGTQETQYF. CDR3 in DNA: TGTGCCAGCAGTGACGTGGCGGGTACCCAAGAGACCCAGTACTTC.

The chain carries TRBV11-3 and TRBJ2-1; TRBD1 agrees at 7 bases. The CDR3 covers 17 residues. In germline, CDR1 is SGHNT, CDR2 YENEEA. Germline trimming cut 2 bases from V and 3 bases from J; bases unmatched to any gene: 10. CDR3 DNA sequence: TGTGCCAGCAGCTTATCTGGACAGGTTAGACTCTACAATGAGCAGTTCTTC. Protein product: CASSLSGQVRLYNEQFF.

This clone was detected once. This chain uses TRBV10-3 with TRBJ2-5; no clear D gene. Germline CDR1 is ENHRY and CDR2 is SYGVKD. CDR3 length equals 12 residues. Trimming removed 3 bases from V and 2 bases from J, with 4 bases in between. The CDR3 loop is CAISDLQETQYF. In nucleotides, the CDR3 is TGTGCCATCAGTGATCTGCAAGAGACCCAGTACTTC.

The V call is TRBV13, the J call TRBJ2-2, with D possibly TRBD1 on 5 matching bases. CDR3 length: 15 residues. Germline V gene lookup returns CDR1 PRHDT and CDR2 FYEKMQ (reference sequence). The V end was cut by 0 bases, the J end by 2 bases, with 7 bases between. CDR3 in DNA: TGTGCCAGCAGCTTAGGACAGGACAACACCGGGGAGCTGTTTTTT. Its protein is CASSLGQDNTGELFF.

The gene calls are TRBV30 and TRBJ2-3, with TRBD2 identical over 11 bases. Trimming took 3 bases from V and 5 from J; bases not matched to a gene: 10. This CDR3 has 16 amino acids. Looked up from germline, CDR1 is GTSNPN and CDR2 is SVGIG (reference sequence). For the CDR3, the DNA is TGTGCCTGGAGAGCCGTACTAGCGGGGGTCGGAGATACGCAGTATTTT. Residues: CAWRAVLAGVGDTQYF.

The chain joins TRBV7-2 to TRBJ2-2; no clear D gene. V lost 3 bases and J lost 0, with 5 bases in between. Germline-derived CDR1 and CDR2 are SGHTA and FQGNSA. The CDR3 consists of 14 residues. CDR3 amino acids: CASSFPSNTGELFF. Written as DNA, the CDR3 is TGTGCCAGCAGCTTTCCCTCGAACACCGGGGAGCTGTTTTTT.

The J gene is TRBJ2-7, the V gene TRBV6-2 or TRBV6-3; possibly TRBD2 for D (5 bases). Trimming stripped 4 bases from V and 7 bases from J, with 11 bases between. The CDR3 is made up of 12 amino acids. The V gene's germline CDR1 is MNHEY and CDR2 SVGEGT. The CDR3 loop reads CASSSPGVEQYF. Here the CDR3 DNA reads TGTGCCAGCAGTTCACCCGGGGTAGAGCAGTACTTC.

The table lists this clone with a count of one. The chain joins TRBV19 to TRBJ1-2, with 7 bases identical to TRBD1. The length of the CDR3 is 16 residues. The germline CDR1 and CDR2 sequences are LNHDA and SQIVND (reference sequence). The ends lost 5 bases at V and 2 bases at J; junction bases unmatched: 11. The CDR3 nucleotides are TGTGCCAGTAGTGTCTTACAGGGGACCCTAAACTATGGCTACACCTTC. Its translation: CASSVLQGTLNYGYTF.

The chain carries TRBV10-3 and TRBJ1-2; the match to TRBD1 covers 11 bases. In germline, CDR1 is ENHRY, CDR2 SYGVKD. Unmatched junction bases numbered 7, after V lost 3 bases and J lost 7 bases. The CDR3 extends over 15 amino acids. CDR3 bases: TGTGCCATCAGTGATAGTGGGACAGGGGGGATTGGCTACACCTTC. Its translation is CAISDSGTGGIGYTF.

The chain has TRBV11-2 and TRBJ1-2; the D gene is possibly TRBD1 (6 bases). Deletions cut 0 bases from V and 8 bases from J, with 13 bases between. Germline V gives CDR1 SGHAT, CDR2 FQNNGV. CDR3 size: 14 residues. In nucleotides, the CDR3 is TGTGCCAGCAGCTTAGATCAGGGGAGGGGAGGCTACACCTTC. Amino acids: CASSLDQGRGGYTF.

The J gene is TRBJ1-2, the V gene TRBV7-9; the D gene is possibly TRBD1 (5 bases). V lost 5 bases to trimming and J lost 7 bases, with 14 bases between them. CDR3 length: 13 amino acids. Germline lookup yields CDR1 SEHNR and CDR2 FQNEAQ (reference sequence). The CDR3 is CASSRGTQSGYTF. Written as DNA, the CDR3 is TGTGCCAGCAGCCGGGGGACCCAGTCTGGCTACACCTTC.

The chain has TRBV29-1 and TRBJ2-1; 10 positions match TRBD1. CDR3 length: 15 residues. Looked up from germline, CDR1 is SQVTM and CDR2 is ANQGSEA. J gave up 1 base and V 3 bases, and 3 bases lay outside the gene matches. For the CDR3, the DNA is TGCAGCGTTGACTGGACAGGGGGATCCTACAATGAGCAGTTCTTC. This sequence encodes CSVDWTGGSYNEQFF.

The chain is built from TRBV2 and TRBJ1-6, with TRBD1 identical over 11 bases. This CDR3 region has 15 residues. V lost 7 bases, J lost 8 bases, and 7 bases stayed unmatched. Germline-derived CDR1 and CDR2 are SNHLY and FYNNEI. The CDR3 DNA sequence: TGTGCCAGCACAGGACAGGGGGCGGCGGATTCACCCCTCCACTTT. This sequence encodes CASTGQGAADSPLHF.

Here the CDR3 DNA reads TGTGCCAGCAGCCAGGGATTGCGGGGCTACACCTTC. Translation gives CASSQGLRGYTF. The chain uses TRBV5-8 and TRBJ1-2, with D maybe TRBD1 (5 bases). Deletions cut 4 bases from V and 8 bases from J, with 12 bases between. CDR3 length: 12 amino acids. Germline V CDR1 and CDR2: SGHTS, YDEGEE.

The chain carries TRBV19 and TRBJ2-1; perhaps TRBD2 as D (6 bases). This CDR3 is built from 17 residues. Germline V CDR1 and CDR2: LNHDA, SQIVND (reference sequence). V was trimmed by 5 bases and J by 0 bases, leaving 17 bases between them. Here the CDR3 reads CASSPRGRGRSYNEQFF. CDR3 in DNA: TGTGCCAGTAGTCCCCGAGGGCGGGGCCGCTCCTACAATGAGCAGTTCTTC. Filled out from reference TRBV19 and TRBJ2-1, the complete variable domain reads DGGITQSPKYLFRKEGQNVTLSCEQNLNHDAMYWYRQDPGQGLRLIYYSQIVNDFQKGDIAEGYSVSREKKESFPLTVTSAQKNPTAFYLCASSPRGRGRSYNEQFFGPGTRLTVL.

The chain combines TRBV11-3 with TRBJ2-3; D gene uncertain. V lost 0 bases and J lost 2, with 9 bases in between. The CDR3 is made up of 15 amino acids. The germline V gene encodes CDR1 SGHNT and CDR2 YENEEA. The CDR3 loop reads CASSLDAVFTDTQYF. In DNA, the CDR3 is TGTGCCAGCAGCTTAGACGCAGTTTTCACAGATACGCAGTATTTT.

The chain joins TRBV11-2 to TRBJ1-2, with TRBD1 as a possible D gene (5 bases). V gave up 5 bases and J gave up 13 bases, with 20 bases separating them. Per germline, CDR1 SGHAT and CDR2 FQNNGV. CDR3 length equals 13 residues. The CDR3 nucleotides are TGTGCCAGCAGCGAGGGTTTGGAGGGGATCGGCACCTTC. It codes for CASSEGLEGIGTF.

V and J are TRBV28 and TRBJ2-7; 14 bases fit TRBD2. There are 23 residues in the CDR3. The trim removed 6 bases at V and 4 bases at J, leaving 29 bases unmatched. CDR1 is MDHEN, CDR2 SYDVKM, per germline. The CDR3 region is CASRDIPGQGTSGSAPKGYEQYF. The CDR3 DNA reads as TGTGCCAGCAGAGATATTCCGGGACAGGGGACTAGCGGGAGTGCCCCCAAGGGGTACGAGCAGTACTTC.